A selection of T cell receptor beta chains follows, all from one sample in a study of T cells in tumors after PD-1 blockade. The repertoire was sequenced with immunoSEQ multiplex PCR; TCRdb's copy has only in-frame clones and lacks some. The profile covers approximately 20,000 clones, with approximately 84% appearing a single time and more than 20% taken by the ten largest. Specimen: PBMCs, collected after anti-PD-1 therapy. The origin of the receptors is a human donor with advanced basal cell or squamous cell carcinoma (not recorded which). Each CDR3 is given with its conserved first and last residue. The D gene is left open where the match is weak. Size is omitted from some rows. Given values are once, few, many or a class for expanded clones.

J: TRBJ2-5
D: NA
V: TRBV12-3/TRBV12-4
size: NA
CDR3: CASSTTRGETQYF
DNA: TGTGCCAGCAGTACTACCCGAGGGGAGACCCAGTACTTC

J: TRBJ2-7
D: NA
V: TRBV20-1
size: NA
CDR3: CSARVGYEQYF
DNA: TGCAGTGCTAGAGTCGGCTACGAGCAGTACTTC

J: TRBJ1-2
D: NA
V: TRBV6-4
size: NA
CDR3: CASSRDGLDGYTF
DNA: TGTGCCAGCAGCCGGGACGGACTTGATGGCTACACCTTC

J: TRBJ2-1
D: TRBD2
V: TRBV25-1
size: NA
CDR3: CASSPLGTSGRVVNEQFF
DNA: TGTGCCAGCAGCCCACTTGGGACTAGCGGGAGGGTCGTTAATGAGCAGTTCTTC

J: TRBJ1-1
D: TRBD1
V: TRBV7-9
size: NA
CDR3: CASSPGTVNTEAFF
DNA: TGTGCCAGCAGCCCCGGGACAGTGAACACTGAAGCTTTCTTT

J: TRBJ2-2
D: TRBD2
V: TRBV13
size: NA
CDR3: CASSFPPGLALAGELFF
DNA: TGTGCCAGCAGCTTTCCCCCGGGACTAGCGCTTGCCGGGGAGCTGTTTTTT

J: TRBJ1-4
D: NA
V: TRBV7-8
size: NA
CDR3: CASSSLSNEKLFF
DNA: TGTGCCAGCAGCTCATTGTCGAATGAAAAACTGTTTTTT

J: TRBJ2-7
D: TRBD1
V: TRBV29-1
size: NA
CDR3: CSVEPDRGTYEQYF
DNA: TGCAGCGTTGAACCGGACAGGGGGACCTACGAGCAGTACTTC

J: TRBJ2-5
D: TRBD1
V: TRBV7-9
size: NA
CDR3: CASSTGTGGLETQYF
DNA: TGTGCCAGCAGCACTGGGACAGGGGGACTAGAGACCCAGTACTTC

J: TRBJ2-3
D: NA
V: TRBV19
size: NA
CDR3: CASSPDSTDTQYF
DNA: TGTGCCAGTAGCCCAGATAGCACAGATACGCAGTATTTT

J: TRBJ1-2
D: NA
V: TRBV18
size: NA
CDR3: CASSPVTSGAEGYTF
DNA: TGTGCCAGCTCACCAGTGACCTCAGGGGCAGAGGGCTACACCTTC

J: TRBJ2-4
D: NA
V: TRBV10-3
size: NA
CDR3: CAISESRTKNIQYF
DNA: TGTGCCATCAGTGAGTCGAGGACCAAAAACATTCAGTACTTC

J: TRBJ1-1
D: NA
V: TRBV6-4
size: few
CDR3: CASSAEAFF
DNA: TGTGCCAGCAGTGCTGAAGCTTTCTTT

J: TRBJ1-3
D: NA
V: TRBV2
size: NA
CDR3: CASSPEVSGNTIYF
DNA: TGTGCCAGCAGTCCCGAGGTTTCTGGAAACACCATATATTTT

J: TRBJ2-2
D: NA
V: TRBV4-1
size: NA
CDR3: CASSHVAETPTGELFF
DNA: TGCGCCAGCAGCCACGTAGCGGAAACCCCCACCGGGGAGCTGTTTTTT

J: TRBJ2-5
D: NA
V: TRBV6-5
size: NA
CDR3: CASRQVSETQYF
DNA: TGTGCCAGCAGACAAGTATCAGAGACCCAGTACTTC

J: TRBJ1-1
D: TRBD1
V: TRBV11-3
size: NA
CDR3: CASSLDAVQGAEAFF
DNA: TGTGCCAGCAGCTTAGATGCCGTCCAGGGGGCTGAAGCTTTCTTT

J: TRBJ2-5
D: NA
V: TRBV2
size: NA
CDR3: CASSDRGYQETQYF
DNA: TGTGCCAGCAGTGACCGAGGGTACCAAGAGACCCAGTACTTC

J: TRBJ2-1
D: NA
V: TRBV19
size: NA
CDR3: CASSLAWATEQFF
DNA: TGTGCCAGTAGTCTCGCTTGGGCTACTGAGCAGTTCTTC

J: TRBJ2-1
D: NA
V: TRBV7-9
size: NA
CDR3: CASSFGEKEQFF
DNA: TGTGCCAGCAGCTTTGGGGAGAAAGAGCAGTTCTTC

J: TRBJ2-3
D: NA
V: TRBV7-2
size: once
CDR3: CASSSSYNTDTQYF
DNA: TGTGCCAGCAGCTCCAGCTACAACACAGATACGCAGTATTTT

J: TRBJ1-2
D: NA
V: TRBV19
size: NA
CDR3: CASSPLGGYGYTF
DNA: TGTGCCAGTAGCCCCTTAGGGGGCTATGGCTACACCTTC

J: TRBJ1-2
D: NA
V: TRBV7-9
size: medium-sized
CDR3: CASSSGGSGNTF
DNA: TGTGCCAGCAGCTCCGGAGGGAGTGGCAACACCTTC

J: TRBJ2-1
D: TRBD1
V: TRBV24-1
size: NA
CDR3: CATSDPTGGVYEQFF
DNA: TGTGCCACCAGTGACCCGACAGGGGGCGTCTATGAGCAGTTCTTC

J: TRBJ1-3
D: NA
V: TRBV6-1
size: NA
CDR3: CASSDQIHSGNTIYF
DNA: TGTGCCAGCAGTGACCAGATTCACTCTGGAAACACCATATATTTT

J: TRBJ1-2
D: TRBD1
V: TRBV9
size: NA
CDR3: CASSEGQGVGYTF
DNA: TGTGCCAGCAGCGAGGGACAGGGTGTCGGCTACACCTTC

J: TRBJ1-4
D: NA
V: TRBV5-1
size: few
CDR3: CASSFEESNEKLFF
DNA: TGCGCCAGCAGCTTCGAGGAGTCTAATGAAAAACTGTTTTTT

J: TRBJ2-1
D: TRBD2
V: TRBV4-1
size: once
CDR3: CASSHLTSGRHNEQFF
DNA: TGCGCCAGCAGCCACCTGACTAGCGGGAGACACAATGAGCAGTTCTTC

J: TRBJ1-6
D: NA
V: TRBV3-1/TRBV3-2
size: once
CDR3: CASSHVGLFGAYNSPLHF
DNA: TGTGCCAGCAGCCACGTGGGACTGTTTGGCGCCTATAATTCACCCCTCCACTTT

J: TRBJ2-1
D: TRBD2
V: TRBV4-2
size: NA
CDR3: CASSQAGTSVYNEQFF
DNA: TGTGCCAGCAGCCAAGCGGGGACTAGCGTTTACAATGAGCAGTTCTTC

J: TRBJ1-1
D: NA
V: TRBV2
size: once
CDR3: CASAGWGSTEAFF
DNA: TGTGCCAGCGCCGGGTGGGGGAGCACTGAAGCTTTCTTT

J: TRBJ1-2
D: NA
V: TRBV12-3/TRBV12-4
size: NA
CDR3: CASGIGNYGYTF
DNA: TGTGCCAGCGGGATAGGCAACTATGGCTACACCTTC

J: TRBJ2-5
D: TRBD1
V: TRBV6-2/TRBV6-3
size: NA
CDR3: CASSGTGEVETQYF
DNA: TGTGCCAGCAGTGGGACAGGGGAGGTGGAGACCCAGTACTTC

J: TRBJ1-2
D: NA
V: TRBV19
size: NA
CDR3: CASQLSGAPNYGYTF
DNA: TGTGCCAGCCAACTATCCGGGGCTCCTAACTATGGCTACACCTTC